These 20 T cell receptor beta chains came from one sample sequenced in a study of blood T cell repertoires in COVID-19. Repertoires were generated with immunoSEQ multiplex PCR, while TCRdb's copy carries only in-frame clones and drops some. The sample lists roughly 150,000 clones, approximately 80% occurring once. The sample consisted of PBMCs or T cells enriched from blood (not recorded which). All receptors derive from a woman aged 50 to 60 who had recovered from COVID-19.

This chain joins TRBV27 and TRBJ1-2, with TRBD1 matching over 11 bases. The trim removed 3 bases at V and 5 bases at J, leaving 11 bases unmatched. Germline CDR1 and CDR2: MNHEY and SMNVEV (reference sequence). This CDR3 has 17 amino acids. CDR3 sequence reads: CASSFNPVGQGGYGYTF. CDR3 sequence (DNA): TGTGCCAGCAGTTTCAACCCCGTGGGACAGGGGGGTTATGGCTACACCTTC.

The chain is built from TRBV28 and TRBJ2-1; TRBD2 is a possible D gene (6 bases). CDR1 and CDR2 (germline): MDHEN, SYDVKM. This CDR3 spans 14 amino acids. Between the trimmed V and J ends, which lost 10 bases and 6 bases, there was a span of 19 bases. The CDR3 nucleotides read TGTGCCACTAACGGGGGAGCCAGCAGCAATGAGCAGTTCTTC. Its protein product is CATNGGASSNEQFF.

The genes are TRBV7-9 and TRBJ1-4; 9 positions match TRBD1. The CDR3 has 18 residues. Germline V CDR1 and CDR2: SEHNR, FQNEAQ (reference sequence). The ends lost 1 base at V and 5 bases at J; junction bases unmatched: 11. CDR3 protein: CASSLGDRGSGVNEKLFF. CDR3 DNA sequence: TGTGCCAGCAGCTTAGGAGACAGGGGGAGTGGGGTGAATGAAAAACTGTTTTTT.

CDR3 nucleotide sequence: TGTGCCAGCAGTCGACTAGCGGGAGTCAATGAGCAGTTCTTC. It translates to CASSRLAGVNEQFF. The chain has TRBV6-5 and TRBJ2-1; 12 bases agree with TRBD2. The CDR3 loop spans 14 amino acids. The V segment lost 5 bases and the J segment 6 bases; nucleotides outside the gene matches: 2. Germline CDR1 and CDR2: MNHEY and SVGAGI.

This clone has a handful of counts. This chain connects TRBV19 to TRBJ1-2, with D unresolved. CDR3 length: 17 amino acids. V lost 8 bases, J lost 6 bases, and 28 bases lay in between. Per the germline V gene, CDR1 is LNHDA and CDR2 is SQIVND (reference sequence). CDR3 nucleotides: TGTGCCAGTTCAGATGCTCAAACCGGGAGAATAAGAGATGGCTACACCTTC. Protein product: CASSDAQTGRIRDGYTF.

This rearrangement joins TRBV7-8 to TRBJ2-1; 9 bases are shared with TRBD2. With 3 bases clipped from V and 4 bases from J, the junction kept 4 bases outside the gene matches. CDR3 length equals 15 residues. Germline V gives CDR1 SGHVS, CDR2 FQNEAQ. This CDR3 is CASSFFSGGYNEQFF. The CDR3 DNA sequence: TGTGCCAGCAGCTTTTTTAGCGGGGGTTACAATGAGCAGTTCTTC.

The J gene is TRBJ2-1, the V gene TRBV5-8, with 8 bases aligning to TRBD1. The CDR3 loop spans 16 amino acids. With V trimmed by 3 bases and J by 6 bases, 11 bases remained unmatched. Germline V gene sequence: CDR1 SGHTS, CDR2 YDEGEE. CDR3 loop: CASSSLTGAQVNEQFF. Here the CDR3 DNA reads TGTGCCAGCAGCTCCTTGACAGGGGCGCAGGTCAATGAGCAGTTCTTC.

The genes are TRBV9 and TRBJ2-5, with a possible D match to TRBD1 (5 bases). Germline V gene data show CDR1 as SGDLS and CDR2 as YYNGEE. CDR3 length: 14 residues. V lost 0 bases, J lost 8 bases, and 14 bases lay in between. The CDR3 DNA reads as TGTGCCAGCAGCGTAGACTTGCAGGGAACAACCCAGTACTTC. Residues: CASSVDLQGTTQYF.

The V and J genes are TRBV4-3 and TRBJ2-2; a possible D gene is TRBD1 (5 bases). Germline-derived CDR1 and CDR2 are LGHNA and YSLEER. Trimming removed 1 base from V and 1 base from J, with 10 bases in between. This CDR3 region has 16 residues. CDR3 protein: CASSQGSGQNTGELFF. CDR3 bases: TGCGCCAGCAGCCAAGGGTCCGGACAGAACACCGGGGAGCTGTTTTTT.

The table lists this clone with a count of one. In the same sample, other DNA sequences code for this CDR3. The chain uses TRBV11-3 and TRBJ2-7, with 7 positions matching TRBD1. The CDR3 extends over 14 amino acids. The J segment lost 2 bases and the V segment lost 5 bases, leaving 6 bases of the junction unmatched. From germline, CDR1 is SGHNT and CDR2 YENEEA. This chain's CDR3 is CASSPRQGTYEQYF. In DNA, the CDR3 is TGTGCCAGCAGCCCCAGACAGGGTACCTACGAGCAGTACTTC.

The rearrangement links TRBV11-3 to TRBJ1-2, with 7 bases fitting TRBD1. J gave up 8 bases and V 1 base, and 13 bases lay outside the gene matches. CDR1 and CDR2 from the germline V gene are SGHNT and YENEEA. This CDR3 has 16 residues. CDR3 sequence: CASSLVGTERVTGYTF. As DNA, the CDR3 is TGTGCCAGCAGCTTAGTAGGGACAGAAAGAGTGACCGGCTACACCTTC.

The chain has TRBV7-2 and TRBJ2-7, with a possible D match to TRBD1 (6 bases). Germline V gene sequence: CDR1 SGHTA, CDR2 FQGNSA. The CDR3 extends over 16 amino acids. The V and J ends lost 1 base and 2 bases respectively, with 15 bases between them. The CDR3 spells CASSLVANRAAYEQYF. CDR3 coding DNA: TGTGCCAGCAGCTTAGTAGCGAACAGGGCTGCCTACGAGCAGTACTTC.

This sequence joins TRBV3-1 (or the pseudogene TRBV3-2) and TRBJ2-3; TRBD2 might be the D (6 bases). With 4 bases removed from V and 14 bases from J, the gap between germline ends came to 19 bases. The CDR3 totals 13 residues. Germline lookup yields CDR1 LGHDT and CDR2 YNNKEL (reference sequence). Here the CDR3 reads CASSRARDSTRYF. CDR3 DNA sequence: TGTGCCAGCAGCCGGGCTCGGGACTCTACTCGGTATTTT.

This chain joins TRBV28 and TRBJ2-1; possibly TRBD1 for D (5 bases). The germline V gene has CDR1 MDHEN and CDR2 SYDVKM. The CDR3 is made up of 14 amino acids. V lost 8 bases, J lost 7 bases, and 18 bases lay in between. CDR3 coding DNA: TGTGCCAGCGGATTGGACACCCCTGCGAATGAGCAGTTCTTC. Encoded protein: CASGLDTPANEQFF.

The chain joins TRBV18 to TRBJ2-7, with a tentative D call TRBD2 (6 bases). The CDR3 length is 14 residues. The V end was cut by 3 bases, the J end by 6 bases, with 15 bases between. Germline V lookup: CDR1 KGHSH, CDR2 LQKENI. This chain's CDR3 is CASSPSSGDSEQYF. CDR3 coding DNA: TGTGCCAGCTCACCCTCGTCGGGGGATAGCGAGCAGTACTTC.

This clone was detected only a few times. This specimen includes other DNA sequences encoding the same CDR3. This chain links TRBV2 with TRBJ2-1; 11 bases match TRBD2. Germline V gene sequence: CDR1 SNHLY, CDR2 FYNNEI. The CDR3 runs 16 residues. Germline trimming cut 6 bases from V and 1 base from J; bases unmatched to any gene: 5. CDR3 protein: CASRLLAGGSYNEQFF. The CDR3 DNA reads TGTGCCAGCAGACTGCTAGCGGGAGGTTCCTACAATGAGCAGTTCTTC.

The rearrangement links TRBV27 to TRBJ2-2; 10 positions match TRBD2. CDR1 MNHEY and CDR2 SMNVEV come from the germline V gene (reference sequence). V lost 0 bases, J lost 9 bases, and 13 bases stayed unmatched. This CDR3 has 18 amino acids. Written as DNA, the CDR3 is TGTGCCAGCAGTTTATCGATCCCTGTAGTAGCGGGGGGTAGGGAGCTGTTTTTT. The encoded protein is CASSLSIPVVAGGRELFF.

The chain couples TRBV29-1 to TRBJ2-3, with D possibly being TRBD2 (6 bases). Germline values: CDR1 SQVTM, CDR2 ANQGSEA. With 8 bases removed from V and 2 bases from J, the gap between germline ends came to 26 bases. The CDR3 covers 17 residues. The CDR3 spells CSYIGGWPTTYTDTQYF. The CDR3 bases are TGCAGCTATATTGGGGGGTGGCCAACCACTTACACAGATACGCAGTATTTT.

The chain has TRBV5-1 and TRBJ2-3; 8 bases are shared with TRBD2. With V trimmed by 6 bases and J by 3 bases, 6 bases remained unmatched. Per germline, CDR1 SGHRS and CDR2 YFSETQ. The CDR3 is 14 residues long. CDR3 protein: CASMTSGGTDTQYF. CDR3 bases: TGCGCCAGCATGACCAGCGGGGGAACAGATACGCAGTATTTT.

The chain has TRBV7-3 and TRBJ2-3; TRBD1 matches at 8 bases. Trimming took 4 bases from V and 6 from J; bases not matched to a gene: 3. The CDR3 length is 13 residues. Germline-derived CDR1 and CDR2 are SGHTA and FQGTGA. CDR3 sequence reads: CASSYRGEDTQYF. In nucleotides, the CDR3 is TGTGCCAGCAGCTACAGGGGGGAGGATACGCAGTATTTT.